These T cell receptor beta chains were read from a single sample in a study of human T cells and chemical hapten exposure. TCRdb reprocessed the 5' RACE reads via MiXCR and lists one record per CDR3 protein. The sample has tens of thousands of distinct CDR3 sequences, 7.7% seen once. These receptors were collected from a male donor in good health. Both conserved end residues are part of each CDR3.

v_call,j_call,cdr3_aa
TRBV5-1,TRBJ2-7,CASSSQESFSYEQYF
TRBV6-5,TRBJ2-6,CASSPEGPGANVLTF
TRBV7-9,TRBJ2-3,CAPERGDTQYF
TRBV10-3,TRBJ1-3,CAIRSTGRSGNTIYF
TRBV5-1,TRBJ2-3,CASSFGLAGTDTQYF
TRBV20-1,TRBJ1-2,CSAREPYIYGYTF
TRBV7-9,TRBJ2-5,CASSFPGRETQYF
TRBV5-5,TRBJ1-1,CASSLTVNTEAFF
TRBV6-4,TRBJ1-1,CASSVSGNTEAFF
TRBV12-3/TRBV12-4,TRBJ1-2,CASSFASGTGRRAYGYTF
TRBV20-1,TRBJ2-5,CSARVPRLQETQYF
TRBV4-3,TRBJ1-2,CASSQDTGLYGYTF
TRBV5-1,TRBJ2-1,CASSLALAGDEQFF
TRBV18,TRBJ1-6,CASSSSDRGGYSYNSPLHF
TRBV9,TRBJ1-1,CASSEGGPMNTEAFF
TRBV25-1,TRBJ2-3,CASSEFLAEAFTDTQYF
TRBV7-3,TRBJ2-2,CASSTGFGTGELFF
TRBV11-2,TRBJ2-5,CASSHWPRGWETQYF
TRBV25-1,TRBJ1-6,CASSEGQGIYNSPLHF
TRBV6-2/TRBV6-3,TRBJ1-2,CASGTNGYTF
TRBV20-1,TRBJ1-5,CSASPDRSSNQPQHF
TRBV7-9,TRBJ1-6,CASSPLVGGGGNSPPHF
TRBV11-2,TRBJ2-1,CASSLGLAGSYNEQFF
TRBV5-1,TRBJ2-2,CASRRQGARGELFF
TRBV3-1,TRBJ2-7,CASSQDLAGEQYF
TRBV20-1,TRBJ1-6,CSARDMGTGDNSPLHF
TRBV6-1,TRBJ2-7,CASSPGQEVMQYF
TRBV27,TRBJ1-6,CASSFTTQGSSYNSPLHF
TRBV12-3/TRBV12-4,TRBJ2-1,CASKWGTGFNEQFF
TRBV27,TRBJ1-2,CASSLWGMGFTF
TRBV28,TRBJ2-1,CASSFGREGSSYNEQFF
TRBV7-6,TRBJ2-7,CASSPDSAYEQYF
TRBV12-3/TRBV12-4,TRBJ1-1,CASALQAEAFF
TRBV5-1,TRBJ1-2,CASSLGDSSNYGYTF
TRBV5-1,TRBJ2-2,CASSLVGLAGGPRTGELFF
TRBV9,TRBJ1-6,CASSVGRTGEGTPLHF
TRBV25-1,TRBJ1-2,CASSEYGGNRPYGYTF
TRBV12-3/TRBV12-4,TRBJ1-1,CASTLGTEAFF
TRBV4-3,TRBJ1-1,CASSQDERAATEAFF
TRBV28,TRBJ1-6,CASRPGTGRLNSPLHF
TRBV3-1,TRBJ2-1,CASSQWERSSYNEQFF
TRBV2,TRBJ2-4,CASSVRLGVNIQYF
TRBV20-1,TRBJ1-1,CSARGTGGLNTEAFF
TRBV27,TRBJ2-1,CASSLGSGIEQFF
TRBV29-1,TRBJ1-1,CSVEKDGPYF
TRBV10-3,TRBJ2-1,CAISPRGSGNMDNSYNEQFF
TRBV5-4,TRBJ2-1,CASSLPSATSGSYNEQFF
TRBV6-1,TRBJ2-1,CERKVKGIEGGTPNEQFF
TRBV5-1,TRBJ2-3,CASSSSSGVRTDTQYF
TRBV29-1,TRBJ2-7,CSVAADSYEQYF
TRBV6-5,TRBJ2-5,CASSRIPLLTSGGPWQETQYF
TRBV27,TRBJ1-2,CASSRVGGYGYTF
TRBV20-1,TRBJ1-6,CSARGDRVPYNSPLHF
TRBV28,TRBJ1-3,CASSPRDRLGGSGNTIYF
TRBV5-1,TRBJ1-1,CASSPGQGRAFF